This TCR beta chain was observed in a study of human T cells and chemical hapten exposure. General study findings and limits: TCRs at a frequency above 1 in 1000 stayed unchanged with DPC sensitization.

About this clonotype: The antigen remains undetermined.

Germline CDR1 reads SGHDT; CDR2 reads YYEEEE. Trimming took 1 base from V and 7 from J, leaving 12 bases between them. The length of the CDR3 is 14 residues. Unfractionated whole blood was the source of the extracted total RNA. In the library, unique molecular identifiers were attached to individual cDNA molecules. As handled by the study authors: The median was roughly 95,000 TCRs per sample, ranging 23,224 to 690,600. MiXCR, run by TCRdb on the 5' RACE reads, gives a single entry per CDR3 protein. The V and J calls come from TCRdb's annotation, not from the publication. The sample includes under 100,000 distinct CDR3 sequences, roughly 15% of them seen just once.

The receptor's source is a female donor in good health. J is TRBJ1-5 and V is TRBV5-6; D ambiguous. The CDR3 bases are TGTGCCAGCAGCTTGATCGGGTCAGAACAGCCCCAGCATTTT. It translates to CASSLIGSEQPQHF.